This T cell receptor beta chain is from a study of Ad26.COV2.S vaccination and SARS-CoV-2 variants. Across the whole study: Doses of Ad26.COV2.S were injected into muscle once or twice, 56 days apart. Study observations and caveats: Recipients of either vaccine or placebo displayed similar breadth of non-spike TCRs. Reports say spike-specific CD8+ and CD4+ T cell responses covered substantial breadth after vaccination.

For this clone: The antigen is undetermined.

Libraries were prepared by immunoSEQ multiplex PCR; TCRdb keeps only in-frame clonotypes and omits some of them. In the table there are 350,000 to 500,000 clones, roughly 88% of which are singletons. Treatment given: 15 to 20 received Ad26.COV2.S at low or high dose, single or two shots; roughly 5 received placebo; per-sample allocation not given. The investigators took samples on day 63 after the first vaccine or placebo injection. It was Wuhan-strain SARS-CoV-2 spike that the Ad26 vaccine vector expressed. V lost 0 bases, J lost 2 bases, and 14 bases lay in between. Germline V gene lookup returns CDR1 MNHEY and CDR2 SVGEGT. The CDR3 has 16 residues.

The sample was peripheral blood, taken in a trial of Ad26.COV2.S vaccine versus placebo. This clonotype originated in a person aged 18-65 years who received the Ad26.COV2.S COVID-19 vaccine or a placebo. V gene TRBV6-2 or TRBV6-3 combines with J gene TRBJ2-7, with D maybe TRBD2 (6 bases). CDR3 sequence (DNA): TGTGCCAGCAGTTACTCGACGATGGCGGGGCCCTACGAGCAGTACTTC. Translated, it gives CASSYSTMAGPYEQYF.